The TCR beta chain described here comes from a study of tumor and adjacent non-tumor tissue in lung cancer. Findings of the study overall: Significantly higher TCR diversity was found in tumor than normal lung. Normal lung showed higher cumulative top 100 clone frequency than tumor.

CDR1 and CDR2 (germline): SQVTM, ANQGSEA. The CDR3 runs to 12 residues. This sample's RNA came from whole unsorted tissue. Distant lung tissue was collected more than 3 cm away from the tumor edge. About this clonotype: Its antigen remains unknown. Sequence at one end of the junction differs from germline and may be a read error.

TCRbeta libraries were built with three rounds of nested PCR, modified from ARM-PCR. TCRdb analysed the multiplex PCR reads with MiXCR anew, one entry per CDR3 protein. The sample lists some 51,000 distinct CDR3 sequences; under 75% were seen once. The clonotype comes from a woman between 65 and 79 years old with non-small cell lung cancer. The chain has TRBV29-1 and TRBJ1-2, with 9 positions matching TRBD1. The material sequenced was distant non-tumor lung tissue. DNA for the CDR3: TGTAGCGCCCGGGGACAGGGCTATGGCTACACCTTC. Its protein product is CSARGQGYGYTF.